Below, 10 T cell receptor beta chains from the same sample are listed, as sequenced in a study of radiation and T cells in renal cell carcinoma. Generated by immunoSEQ multiplex PCR, the TCRdb table keeps only in-frame clones and is missing some. The sample comprises 130,000 or so clones, nearly 90% of which are singletons, and about 12% rests with the top ten. Time point indicated: baseline pretreatment blood. Treatment noted: 15 Gy SBRT to primary tumor, nephrectomy 4 weeks later. The material was blood, obtained from a patient whose treatment included radiotherapy and nephrectomy. The source of these receptors is a woman in her 50s with renal cell carcinoma.

The chain links TRBV30 to TRBJ1-4; 9 bases map to TRBD1. Germline values: CDR1 GTSNPN, CDR2 SVGIG (reference sequence). The ends lost 1 base at V and 5 bases at J; junction bases unmatched: 5. The CDR3 is 15 amino acids. The CDR3 nucleotides are TGTGCCTGGAGTGCCGCCGGGACAGGGAATGAAAAACTGTTTTTT. Its protein is CAWSAAGTGNEKLFF.

A note on this clone: The same CDR3 arises from other DNA sequences in this sample as well. The chain combines TRBV5-1 with TRBJ2-1; perhaps TRBD2 as D (5 bases). The CDR3 is made up of 15 amino acids. Trimming shortened V by 0 bases and J by 1 base, and 8 bases separated the two germline ends. Germline CDR1 is SGHRS and CDR2 is YFSETQ. The CDR3 is CASSLVGDSYNEQFF. CDR3 sequence (DNA): TGCGCCAGCAGCTTGGTCGGGGATTCCTACAATGAGCAGTTCTTC.

The chain uses TRBV5-1 and TRBJ2-5; 13 nucleotides agree with TRBD2. The CDR3 has 16 amino acids. V shed 3 bases, J shed 2 bases, and the junction held 4 bases outside the gene matches. Per germline, CDR1 SGHRS and CDR2 YFSETQ. CDR3 coding DNA: TGCGCCAGCAGCTCAGGACTAGCGGGGGCACAAGAGACCCAGTACTTC. Its translation: CASSSGLAGAQETQYF.

The chain couples TRBV7-2 to TRBJ2-3, with no clear D. The CDR3 runs to 15 residues. CDR1 SGHTA and CDR2 FQGNSA come from the germline V gene. V was shortened by 3 bases and J by 0 bases, with 10 bases between the two germline ends. The CDR3 is CASSLGPPSTDTQYF. As DNA, the CDR3 is TGTGCCAGCAGCTTGGGCCCACCAAGCACAGATACGCAGTATTTT. Based on the CDR3 plus reference TRBV7-2 and TRBJ2-3, the full variable domain is GAGVSQSPSNKVTEKGKDVELRCDPISGHTALYWYRQSLGQGLEFLIYFQGNSAPDKSGLPSDRFSAERTGGSVSTLTIQRTQQEDSAVYLCASSLGPPSTDTQYFGPGTRLTVL.

The CDR3 protein is CASSVDEGASLVYEQYF. The CDR3 nucleotides read TGTGCCAGCAGCGTAGATGAAGGAGCGAGCCTTGTGTACGAGCAGTACTTC. V is TRBV9 and J is TRBJ2-7; D not resolved. V lost 0 bases and J 4 bases, leaving 20 bases between the germline ends. The CDR3 contains 17 residues. Germline CDR1 and CDR2: SGDLS and YYNGEE.

The chain has TRBV6-6 and TRBJ2-1; 11 positions match TRBD2. The CDR3 extends over 16 amino acids. In germline, CDR1 is MNHNY, CDR2 SVGAGI (reference sequence). The trim removed 7 bases at V and 5 bases at J, leaving 10 bases unmatched. The CDR3 DNA reads as TGTGCCAGCATCTACGACGGACTAGCGGGTAACAATGAGCAGTTCTTC. Protein sequence: CASIYDGLAGNNEQFF.

This chain uses TRBV6-1 with TRBJ1-1; D not certain. The germline gives CDR1 MNHNS, CDR2 SASEGT. The CDR3 loop spans 13 amino acids. V shed 1 base and J shed 4 bases, with 7 bases lying between them. The CDR3 is CASSEVSGTEAFF. The DNA of the CDR3 is TGTGCCAGCAGTGAAGTTAGTGGCACTGAAGCTTTCTTT.

This chain joins TRBV5-6 and TRBJ1-1; D is ambiguous. The CDR3 is 12 amino acids. In germline, CDR1 is SGHDT, CDR2 YYEEEE. Trimming cost V 1 base and J 3 bases, with 4 bases left between them. This chain's CDR3 is CASSLFYTEAFF. The CDR3 nucleotides are TGTGCCAGCAGCTTGTTTTACACTGAAGCTTTCTTT. Full variable domain (rest looked up from reference TRBV5-6 and TRBJ1-1): DAGVTQSPTHLIKTRGQQVTLRCSPKSGHDTVSWYQQALGQGPQFIFQYYEEEERQRGNFPDRFSGHQFPNYSSELNVNALLLGDSALYLCASSLFYTEAFFGQGTRLTVV.

The V and J genes are TRBV7-2 and TRBJ1-2; unclear D gene. This CDR3 is built from 14 residues. From germline, CDR1 is SGHTA and CDR2 FQGNSA. The V end was cut by 2 bases, the J end by 6 bases, with 13 bases between. Here the CDR3 DNA reads TGTGCCAGCAGCTTATCTGCAGGAGCGAATGGCTACACCTTC. Translating it yields CASSLSAGANGYTF.

The gene calls are TRBV6-6 and TRBJ1-3; D is perhaps TRBD1 (5 bases). From germline, CDR1 is MNHNY and CDR2 SVGAGI (reference sequence). V was shortened by 0 bases and J by 3 bases, with 12 bases between the two germline ends. The CDR3 totals 16 residues. This CDR3 reads CASSYSPGASGNTIYF. The CDR3 DNA is TGTGCCAGCAGTTACTCCCCCGGGGCGAGTGGAAACACCATATATTTT.